These 26 T cell receptor beta chains came from one sample sequenced in a study of blood T cell repertoires in COVID-19. Libraries were prepared by immunoSEQ multiplex PCR; TCRdb keeps only in-frame clonotypes and omits some of them. There are about 49,000 clones in the sample; roughly 82% occur only once, and about 2.7% lies in the top ten. The specimen sequenced was peripheral blood. The receptors originated from an older woman with acute or convalescent COVID-19.

V gene TRBV19 combines with J gene TRBJ2-1; D is ambiguous. V was pared by 6 bases and J by 3 bases, with 9 bases between. This CDR3 is 13 amino acids long. Germline CDR1 LNHDA, CDR2 SQIVND (reference sequence). The CDR3 loop is CASRGQFYNEQFF. For the CDR3, the DNA is TGTGCCAGTAGGGGCCAATTCTACAATGAGCAGTTCTTC. Supplemented by reference TRBV19 and TRBJ2-1, the full variable domain reads DGGITQSPKYLFRKEGQNVTLSCEQNLNHDAMYWYRQDPGQGLRLIYYSQIVNDFQKGDIAEGYSVSREKKESFPLTVTSAQKNPTAFYLCASRGQFYNEQFFGPGTRLTVL.

The chain joins TRBV6-6 to TRBJ2-2; 16 bases fit TRBD2. With 2 bases clipped from V and 9 bases from J, the junction kept 3 bases outside the gene matches. The CDR3 contains 16 residues. Germline V lookup: CDR1 MNHNY, CDR2 SVGAGI (reference sequence). The CDR3 sequence is CASSYGTSGRARELFF. CDR3 nucleotide sequence: TGTGCCAGCAGTTACGGGACTAGCGGGAGGGCCCGGGAGCTGTTTTTT.

The rearrangement links TRBV27 to TRBJ1-2; D gene ambiguous. Trimming stripped 5 bases from V and 0 bases from J, with 10 bases between. The CDR3 loop spans 14 amino acids. Germline CDR1 is MNHEY and CDR2 is SMNVEV (reference sequence). CDR3 loop: CASSPSLANYGYTF. Written as DNA, the CDR3 is TGTGCCAGCAGTCCCTCCCTAGCTAACTATGGCTACACCTTC.

V usage is TRBV5-6 and J usage is TRBJ1-1; D ambiguous. Germline V gives CDR1 SGHDT, CDR2 YYEEEE. V was trimmed by 2 bases and J by 1 base, leaving 6 bases between them. This CDR3 spans 13 amino acids. The CDR3, as DNA: TGTGCCAGCAGCTTAGGAGGGAACACTGAAGCTTTCTTT. This translates into CASSLGGNTEAFF.

V usage is TRBV20-1 and J usage is TRBJ1-1, with unresolved D. Germline V gene sequence: CDR1 DFQATT, CDR2 SNEGSKA (reference sequence). The CDR3 is 14 amino acids. V was clipped by 3 bases and J by 12 bases, with 23 bases between them. The CDR3 DNA reads TGCAGTGCTAGTAATCGAAGGCAGGACCGCGGGACTTTCTTT. As protein: CSASNRRQDRGTFF.

CDR3 nucleotides: TGCGCCAGCAGTGTCAGGACAGGGCAATCAGATGAGCAGTTCTTC. The encoded protein is CASSVRTGQSDEQFF. This rearrangement joins TRBV10-1 to TRBJ2-1, with 8 bases that match TRBD1. Germline CDR1 reads WNHNN; CDR2 reads SYGVQD (reference sequence). V lost 4 bases to trimming and J lost 8 bases; unmatched junction nucleotides: 10. This CDR3 has 15 residues.

The chain couples TRBV3-1 (or the pseudogene TRBV3-2) to TRBJ2-7, with TRBD1 as a possible D gene (6 bases). The CDR3 is 15 amino acids. The germline CDR1 and CDR2 sequences are LGHDT and YNNKEL (reference sequence). Deletions cut 1 base from V and 1 base from J, with 11 bases between. Here the CDR3 DNA reads TGTGCCAGCAGCCAAGGGACCGGACAGTCCTACGAGCAGTACTTC. It encodes CASSQGTGQSYEQYF.

Details on this clone: At the DNA level, this CDR3 is encoded by other sequences in the same sample as well. V and J are TRBV18 and TRBJ2-7, with TRBD1 as a possible D gene (6 bases). The V end was cut by 2 bases, the J end by 5 bases, with 7 bases between. CDR3 size: 12 residues. Germline V gives CDR1 KGHSH, CDR2 LQKENI. The CDR3 is CASSPRGNEQYF. In DNA form, the CDR3 reads TGTGCCAGCTCACCAAGGGGGAACGAGCAGTACTTC.

The rearrangement joins TRBV19 to TRBJ1-6; D is unclear. V was pared by 6 bases and J by 5 bases, with 20 bases between. The germline CDR1 and CDR2 sequences are LNHDA and SQIVND (reference sequence). This CDR3 contains 17 residues. The CDR3 loop reads CASRNLREARNNSPLHF. Here the CDR3 DNA reads TGTGCCAGTAGAAATCTCCGGGAGGCGAGGAATAATTCACCCCTCCACTTT.

CDR3 bases: TGCACCAGCAGCCAAGATTGGTTTTTTCCGACAGGGGATCCCTCGAGCTCCTATAATTCACCCCTCCACTTT. Translating it yields CTSSQDWFFPTGDPSSSYNSPLHF. The chain is built from TRBV1 and TRBJ1-6; the table's D call, TRBD1, was not checked against the DNA. TRBV1 is a recognized pseudogene. The CDR3 is 24 residues long.

In nucleotides, the CDR3 is TGTGCCAGCAGCTTTTCTTATCCCGGGGAGCTGTTTTTT. It translates to CASSFSYPGELFF. V gene TRBV11-3 combines with J gene TRBJ2-2, with unresolved D. Per germline, CDR1 SGHNT and CDR2 YENEEA. The V end lost 3 bases, the J end lost 6 bases, and 8 bases lay between the germline ends. The CDR3 spans 13 residues.

The chain carries TRBV5-1 and TRBJ2-7; perhaps TRBD1 as D (6 bases). The CDR3 runs 13 residues. Trimming left V 2 bases short and J 7 bases short, with 13 bases between. Per the germline V gene, CDR1 is SGHRS and CDR2 is YFSETQ. CDR3 loop: CASSLQGSREQYF. The CDR3 DNA sequence: TGCGCCAGCAGCTTACAGGGTTCGCGTGAGCAGTACTTC.

The rearrangement uses TRBV7-3 and TRBJ1-1, with 7 bases lining up with TRBD1. The germline V gene has CDR1 SGHTA and CDR2 FQGTGA. The CDR3 spans 15 residues. J was trimmed by 5 bases and V by 2 bases; bases with no gene match: 8. CDR3 coding DNA: TGTGCCAGCAGCTTATCTACAGGGGTGGGTACTGAAGCTTTCTTT. Its protein is CASSLSTGVGTEAFF. Complete variable domain (other parts from reference TRBV7-3 and TRBJ1-1): GAGVSQTPSNKVTEKGKYVELRCDPISGHTALYWYRQSLGQGPEFLIYFQGTGAADDSGLPNDRFFAVRPEGSVSTLKIQRTERGDSAVYLCASSLSTGVGTEAFFGQGTRLTVV.

This CDR3 is CASRDRPTYEQYF. CDR3 nucleotides: TGTGCCAGTAGGGACAGACCAACCTACGAGCAGTACTTC. V usage is TRBV2 and J usage is TRBJ2-7, with 7 bases lining up with TRBD1. The V segment lost 9 bases and the J segment 2 bases; nucleotides outside the gene matches: 7. This CDR3 comprises 13 residues. Germline V gives CDR1 SNHLY, CDR2 FYNNEI.

J is TRBJ2-1 and V is TRBV7-9, with TRBD2 identical over 8 bases. The CDR3 extends over 14 amino acids. Germline assignment: CDR1 SEHNR and CDR2 FQNEAQ (reference sequence). With 6 bases clipped from V and 9 bases from J, the junction kept 10 bases outside the gene matches. CDR3 coding DNA: TGTGCCAGCAGAATAGCGGGGCCTAGGAGTGAGCAGTTCTTC. Protein product: CASRIAGPRSEQFF.

This chain uses TRBV18 with TRBJ2-3, with D tentatively TRBD1 (6 bases). Trimming removed 6 bases from V and 0 bases from J, with 13 bases in between. Germline CDR1 reads KGHSH; CDR2 reads LQKENI. The CDR3 covers 15 residues. The CDR3 DNA sequence: TGTGCCAGCTCCCAAGCCACAGGGAGCACAGATACGCAGTATTTT. Translated, it gives CASSQATGSTDTQYF.

V is TRBV19 and J is TRBJ2-2, with D hard to call. The CDR3 is 13 residues long. Germline V gives CDR1 LNHDA, CDR2 SQIVND (reference sequence). Trimming stripped 6 bases from V and 2 bases from J, with 7 bases between. The CDR3 DNA reads as TGTGCCAGTAGGCAGTCCAACACCGGGGAGCTGTTTTTT. Its translation: CASRQSNTGELFF.

A single count supports this clone. The chain is built from TRBV28 and TRBJ1-4; D is unresolved. The germline gives CDR1 MDHEN, CDR2 SYDVKM. The CDR3 is made up of 12 amino acids. V lost 5 bases and J 8 bases, leaving 9 bases between the germline ends. The CDR3 coding sequence is TGTGCCAGCAGTCCCGGAGGAGAAAAACTGTTTTTT. Translated, it gives CASSPGGEKLFF.

The chain joins TRBV29-1 to TRBJ1-3, with a possible D match to TRBD1 (6 bases). The V and J ends lost 5 bases and 8 bases respectively, with 13 bases between them. The CDR3 spans 12 residues. CDR1 is SQVTM and CDR2 is ANQGSEA in the germline V gene. CDR3 residues: CSVSTGGDTIYF. The DNA for the CDR3 is TGCAGCGTTTCGACAGGCGGAGACACCATATATTTT.

The chain employs TRBV30 and TRBJ2-5; TRBD2 agrees at 8 bases. V shed 2 bases and J 4 bases; nucleotides not matched to a gene: 6. This CDR3 has 14 residues. Looked up from germline, CDR1 is GTSNPN and CDR2 is SVGIG (reference sequence). This CDR3 reads CAWSRASGSETQYF. CDR3 DNA sequence: TGTGCCTGGAGTAGGGCTAGCGGGTCAGAGACCCAGTACTTC.

There are a few counts of this clone. V is TRBV7-2 and J is TRBJ2-2, with D perhaps TRBD1 (6 bases). The germline V gene has CDR1 SGHTA and CDR2 FQGNSA. This CDR3 is built from 14 residues. The ends were cut back, 1 base at V and 7 bases at J, with 10 bases in the middle. The CDR3 is CASSLGQGIGELFF. The DNA for the CDR3 is TGTGCCAGCAGCTTAGGGCAGGGGATCGGGGAGCTGTTTTTT.

The V gene is TRBV6-1, the J gene TRBJ2-6, with D possibly TRBD2 on 5 matching bases. Germline V gives CDR1 MNHNS, CDR2 SASEGT. The ends were cut back, 2 bases at V and 4 bases at J, with 12 bases in the middle. This CDR3 has 16 residues. CDR3 DNA: TGTGCCAGCAGTGAATCGAGGGCCTCGGGGGCCAACGTCCTGACTTTC. Translation: CASSESRASGANVLTF.

V and J are TRBV6-6 and TRBJ1-3; 8 bases line up with TRBD1. Germline V gives CDR1 MNHNY, CDR2 SVGAGI (reference sequence). With V trimmed by 4 bases and J by 0 bases, 2 bases remained unmatched. The CDR3 runs to 15 residues. The CDR3 spells CASSFGQGSGNTIYF. The CDR3 coding sequence is TGTGCCAGCAGTTTCGGACAGGGCTCTGGAAACACCATATATTTT.

CDR3 region: CASSRSVMSYGYTF. CDR3 DNA sequence: TGTGCCAGCAGCCGTTCAGTTATGTCCTATGGCTACACCTTC. V and J are TRBV3-1 (or the pseudogene TRBV3-2) and TRBJ1-2, with D unresolved. The CDR3 has 14 residues. The germline V gene has CDR1 LGHDT and CDR2 YNNKEL (reference sequence). Trimming pared 4 bases from V and 4 bases from J, leaving 13 bases between.

This chain uses TRBV2 with TRBJ1-2; 7 bases are shared with TRBD1. The CDR3 sequence is 14 residues long. V was clipped by 10 bases and J by 5 bases; unmatched bases: 13. The germline V gene encodes CDR1 SNHLY and CDR2 FYNNEI. The DNA of the CDR3 is TGTGCCAAACAAGTTACCGGGACAGCGTATGGCTACACCTTC. This sequence encodes CAKQVTGTAYGYTF.

V usage is TRBV3-1 (or the pseudogene TRBV3-2) and J usage is TRBJ1-4; TRBD1 agrees at 7 bases. V dropped 2 bases and J dropped 8; count of bases not matched to a gene: 8. CDR1 is LGHDT and CDR2 is YNNKEL in the germline V gene (reference sequence). The CDR3 has 15 amino acids. The CDR3, as DNA: TGTGCCAGCAGCCAAAGACAGGGCGGAGGGGAAAAACTGTTTTTT. It specifies CASSQRQGGGEKLFF.